This TCR beta chain originates from a study of response to subunit inactivated influenza vaccine. Study-wide results and limits: Authors suggested few new T cells are recruited by each seasonal influenza vaccination.

There are 16 residues in the CDR3. The V gene's germline CDR1 is LGHNA and CDR2 YSLEER. Trimming stripped 0 bases from V and 8 bases from J, with 17 bases between. TCRdb reprocessed the RT-PCR reads with MiXCR, giving one entry per CDR3 protein. The sample shows approximately 500,000 distinct CDR3 sequences, approximately 12% of them seen only once. On this clonotype: The antigen is not known.

The rearrangement uses TRBV4-3 and TRBJ2-4, with D perhaps TRBD1 (8 bases). The sequence derives from a man aged 50 to 60 who received an inactivated influenza vaccine. The sample consisted of PBMCs from blood, taken 35 to 45 days after vaccination. The CDR3 spells CASSQELTGGVDIQYF. CDR3 bases: TGCGCCAGCAGCCAAGAACTTACAGGGGGGGTAGACATTCAGTACTTC.